This TCR beta chain was identified during a study of cytomegalovirus exposure and HLA in healthy donors. PCR involved 60 Vbeta and 13 Jbeta primers. The method was immunoSEQ multiplex PCR; TCRdb's version includes in-frame clones alone and lacks a portion of them. The sample contains 140,000 to 150,000 clones, nearly 10% of which appear only once. This clone was detected only a few times. The germline CDR1 and CDR2 sequences are MNHEY and SMNVEV (reference sequence). CDR3 length: 12 residues. Trimming removed 7 bases from V and 7 bases from J, with 11 bases in between. Sequencing used PBMCs. The J gene is TRBJ1-5, the V gene TRBV27; D possibly corresponds to TRBD1 (5 bases). The clonotype originates from a man aged 45-65 years in good health and CMV-seronegative. The CDR3 loop reads CASNWGGQPQHF. CDR3 nucleotides: TGTGCCAGCAACTGGGGCGGCCAGCCCCAGCATTTT.